Listed below are T cell receptor beta chains from one sample, sequenced in a study of lymphopenia after photon versus proton radiotherapy. Data came from immunoSEQ multiplex PCR; TCRdb stores just in-frame clones and leaves some out. Of some 26,000 clones listed, about four fifths are singletons. This specimen was peripheral blood, taken from a patient treated with photon-based radiotherapy. These receptors all stem from a man aged 50 to 59 with gastric cancer. CDR3s include the opening cysteine and the closing phenylalanine or tryptophan.

V,J,CDR3
TRBV19,TRBJ2-1,CASNVGRDYNEQFF
TRBV6-5,TRBJ1-6,CASSYGPNSYNSPLHF
TRBV6-5,TRBJ1-5,CASSGQPNQPQHF
TRBV7-3,TRBJ2-2,CASSVLNTGELFF
TRBV11-2,TRBJ2-5,CASSEPGLATETQYF
TRBV7-2,TRBJ2-5,CASSLAQVRETQYF
TRBV10-3,TRBJ2-4,CAISESASRSDIQYF
TRBV5-6,TRBJ2-6,CASRREVTGANVLTF
TRBV19,TRBJ2-7,CASSIEGAYEQYF
TRBV6-5,TRBJ1-1,CASSLRQGAGEAFF
TRBV5-5,TRBJ2-1,CASSLVSGQGYYNEQFF
TRBV9,TRBJ2-5,CASSVASGGAQETQYF
TRBV21-1,TRBJ2-7,CASAGTGVYEQYF
TRBV19,TRBJ1-4,CASIRTGSEKLFF
TRBV7-2,TRBJ2-2,CASSPFSVTGELFF
TRBV11-3,TRBJ2-1,CASSLVTVGSNEQFF
TRBV5-4,TRBJ2-1,CASSGASGGSSYNEQFF
TRBV5-1,TRBJ1-6,CASSLEGTPPLHF
TRBV5-1,TRBJ2-1,CASSLAQGKNEQFF
TRBV5-1,TRBJ1-4,CASSLQGASEKLFF
TRBV4-1,TRBJ2-2,CASSLTPGQDTGELFF
TRBV29-1,TRBJ1-1,CSADRGSNTEAFF
TRBV6-4,TRBJ2-1,CASSHQEYNEQFF
TRBV5-5,TRBJ2-5,CASLRVETQYF
TRBV19,TRBJ2-2,CASSISRNTGELFF
TRBV11-2,TRBJ2-3,CASSSYGAESDTQYF
TRBV9,TRBJ2-1,CASSLGDRHNEQFF
TRBV28,TRBJ1-4,CASSPRGREKLFF
TRBV19,TRBJ1-1,CASMIGGNTEAFF
TRBV5-1,TRBJ1-3,CASSLFTGNGNTIYF
TRBV7-2,TRBJ1-2,CASSPRTGDWDYGYTF
TRBV6-4,TRBJ2-2,CASNQGPNTGELFF
TRBV6-5,TRBJ1-4,CASSYNPTRFEKLFF
TRBV5-4,TRBJ1-4,CASSVGTVGEKLFF
TRBV30,TRBJ1-5,CAWGGQNNQPQHF
TRBV2,TRBJ2-5,CASSERRVGPETQYF
TRBV5-1,TRBJ1-1,CASRTDQATEAFF
TRBV6-5,TRBJ2-1,CASSSRLAGAYNEQFF
TRBV6-1,TRBJ2-7,CASRPGDSYEQYF
TRBV6-1,TRBJ2-5,CASSEGGGLETQYF
TRBV4-2,TRBJ1-3,CASSQKRGTGNTIYF
TRBV10-3,TRBJ1-2,CAIRPPGEVYGYTF
TRBV19,TRBJ2-3,CASSDGTSGGPPGGDTQYF
TRBV7-3,TRBJ1-2,CASSRGQGSGYTF
TRBV7-2,TRBJ1-2,CASSILTGGSNYGYTF
TRBV11-2,TRBJ2-3,CASSPDAGRTTDTQYF
TRBV9,TRBJ2-2,CASSAAHGELFF
TRBV10-3,TRBJ1-1,CAIRPGQAGTEAFF
TRBV19,TRBJ1-6,CASSRDRGFNSPLHF
TRBV18,TRBJ1-2,CASSHETSYGYTF
TRBV9,TRBJ1-5,CASSLQGNQPQHF
TRBV7-3,TRBJ1-4,CASSPGPSLGLEKLFF
TRBV4-2,TRBJ2-2,CASSQDPASVNTGELFF